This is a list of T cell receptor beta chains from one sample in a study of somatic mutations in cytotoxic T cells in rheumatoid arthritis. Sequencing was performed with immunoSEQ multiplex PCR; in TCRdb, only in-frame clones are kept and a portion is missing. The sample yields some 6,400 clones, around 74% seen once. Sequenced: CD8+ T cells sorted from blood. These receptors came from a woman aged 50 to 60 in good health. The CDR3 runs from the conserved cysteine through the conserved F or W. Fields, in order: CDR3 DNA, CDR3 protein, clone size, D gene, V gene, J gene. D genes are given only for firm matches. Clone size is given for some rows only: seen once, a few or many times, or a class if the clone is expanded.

DNA: TGTGCCAGCAGTGGGACAGGGGAGAACACTGAAGCTTTCTTT; CDR3: CASSGTGENTEAFF; size: NA; D: TRBD1; V: TRBV9; J: TRBJ1-1
DNA: TGTGCCAGCAGCCCAAAGGGGGCGCCTGAGGAAAAACTGTTTTTT; CDR3: CASSPKGAPEEKLFF; size: few; D: TRBD1; V: TRBV5-4; J: TRBJ1-4
DNA: TGCGCCAGCAGCCCCCATTATCAGGGGTACTATGGCTACACCTTC; CDR3: CASSPHYQGYYGYTF; size: few; D: NA; V: TRBV4-1; J: TRBJ1-2
DNA: TGCAGCGCAATACTCGAGAACACTGAAGCTTTCTTT; CDR3: CSAILENTEAFF; size: few; D: NA; V: TRBV29-1; J: TRBJ1-1
DNA: TGCGCCAGCAGCTCCTCCCCACAGGGGTCAGCTTTCTTT; CDR3: CASSSSPQGSAFF; size: NA; D: TRBD1; V: TRBV5-1; J: TRBJ1-1
DNA: TGTGCCAGCAGTGAAAGGACAGGGGGTTTCAACTATGGCTACACCTTC; CDR3: CASSERTGGFNYGYTF; size: NA; D: TRBD1; V: TRBV6-1; J: TRBJ1-2
DNA: TGTGCCAGCAGCAGCCCCCGGGACAGGGACCCCTACGAGCAGTACTTC; CDR3: CASSSPRDRDPYEQYF; size: NA; D: TRBD1; V: TRBV7-9; J: TRBJ2-7
DNA: TGTGCCAGCTCGCCTCGGGAGGGGAAGGGAGAGACCCAGTACTTC; CDR3: CASSPREGKGETQYF; size: NA; D: TRBD2; V: TRBV18; J: TRBJ2-5
DNA: TGTGCCAGCAGCCGTTGCACACAGGGAGAGAGCAATCAGCCCCAGCATTTT; CDR3: CASSRCTQGESNQPQHF; size: few; D: NA; V: TRBV7-2; J: TRBJ1-5
DNA: TGTGCCAGCAGCTCCTATTCCGGGTTGAACACTGAAGCTTTCTTT; CDR3: CASSSYSGLNTEAFF; size: NA; D: NA; V: TRBV7-8; J: TRBJ1-1
DNA: TGCGCCAGCAGCCAAGGGTGGAGGGAAACTGAAAAACTGTTTTTT; CDR3: CASSQGWRETEKLFF; size: few; D: NA; V: TRBV4-1; J: TRBJ1-4
DNA: TGTGCCAGCTGGGACAGGGGGCGAACTGAAGCTTTCTTT; CDR3: CASWDRGRTEAFF; size: NA; D: TRBD1; V: TRBV18; J: TRBJ1-1
DNA: TGTGCCAGCAGCTTAGGACAGGGGTTCTCCGAGCAGTACTTC; CDR3: CASSLGQGFSEQYF; size: NA; D: TRBD1; V: TRBV7-9; J: TRBJ2-7
DNA: TGTGCCAGCAGCGCGGACAGTGGTGGAAACACCATATATTTT; CDR3: CASSADSGGNTIYF; size: NA; D: NA; V: TRBV9; J: TRBJ1-3
DNA: TGCAGCGTTGAAGATTACAGGTTGGGTGTCGAAAAACTGTTTTTT; CDR3: CSVEDYRLGVEKLFF; size: few; D: NA; V: TRBV29-1; J: TRBJ1-4
DNA: TGTGCCAGCAGCCCGACAATGGGAAACACCATATATTTT; CDR3: CASSPTMGNTIYF; size: medium-sized; D: NA; V: TRBV9; J: TRBJ1-3
DNA: TGTGCCATCAGTGAGCCGGGGGGGAAAGAGACCCAGTACTTC; CDR3: CAISEPGGKETQYF; size: NA; D: TRBD2; V: TRBV10-3; J: TRBJ2-5
DNA: TGTGCCAGCAGCCTCACGACAGGGCAGCGCGGCTACACCTTC; CDR3: CASSLTTGQRGYTF; size: NA; D: TRBD1; V: TRBV9; J: TRBJ1-2